A selection of T cell receptor beta chains follows, all from one sample in a study of T cells in localized non-small cell lung cancer. Clones were read by immunoSEQ multiplex PCR, and TCRdb kept only the in-frame ones, dropping some. The sample consists of 100,000 to 150,000 clones, 70% to 90% of them appearing once. The sample here was peripheral blood, taken before any cancer treatment. The receptors here all came from a female donor of 60 years or more with stage I lung adenocarcinoma. CDR3s include the opening cysteine and the closing phenylalanine or tryptophan. A D gene is named only where the DNA matches it firmly. Clone size is shown for a subset of rows, as once, few, many or a class of expanded clone.

abundance	v_gene	d_gene	j_gene	CDR3aa	CDR3nt
NA	TRBV2	NA	TRBJ1-2	CASRQDSSYGYTF	TGTGCCAGCAGACAGGACAGCTCCTATGGCTACACCTTC
NA	TRBV30	NA	TRBJ1-6	CAWRRTAGPLHF	TGTGCCTGGAGACGGACGGCGGGGCCCCTCCACTTT
NA	TRBV10-3	TRBD1	TRBJ2-7	CAISGGTGRYEQYF	TGTGCCATCAGTGGGGGGACAGGTCGCTACGAGCAGTACTTC
NA	TRBV25-1	NA	TRBJ2-7	CASSPHATDYEQYF	TGTGCCAGCAGTCCCCATGCAACGGACTACGAGCAGTACTTC
NA	TRBV30	NA	TRBJ2-1	CAWSVRGGVMGNEQFF	TGTGCCTGGAGTGTACGTGGGGGAGTAATGGGTAATGAGCAGTTCTTC
NA	TRBV7-8	TRBD2	TRBJ2-7	CASSLAGGPHEQYF	TGTGCCAGCAGCTTAGCGGGAGGGCCTCACGAGCAGTACTTC
NA	TRBV9	TRBD1	TRBJ1-1	CASGQGHGTEAFF	TGTGCCAGCGGACAGGGGCACGGCACTGAAGCTTTCTTT
few	TRBV7-9	NA	TRBJ2-3	CATTPTERSTDTQYF	TGTGCCACCACCCCCACCGAACGGAGCACAGATACGCAGTATTTT
NA	TRBV29-1	NA	TRBJ2-5	CSVGGFPETQYF	TGCAGCGTTGGAGGTTTTCCAGAGACCCAGTACTTC
NA	TRBV5-4	NA	TRBJ2-5	CASSLSLRGFKETQYF	TGTGCCAGCAGCTTATCACTTAGGGGTTTTAAAGAGACCCAGTACTTC
NA	TRBV18	NA	TRBJ2-7	CASSPPARVYEQYF	TGTGCCAGCTCACCACCGGCCCGGGTGTACGAGCAGTACTTC
NA	TRBV19	TRBD1	TRBJ2-7	CASSFNRQGVYEQYF	TGTGCCAGTAGTTTCAATAGACAGGGCGTCTACGAGCAGTACTTC
NA	TRBV28	TRBD2	TRBJ2-5	CASSPPPTSGSFETQYF	TGTGCCAGCAGTCCTCCCCCCACTAGCGGGAGTTTTGAGACCCAGTACTTC
NA	TRBV2	TRBD2	TRBJ2-3	CASSEEIGREGLTDTQYF	TGTGCCAGCAGTGAAGAAATCGGGCGGGAGGGCCTCACAGATACGCAGTATTTT
NA	TRBV19	NA	TRBJ2-2	CASNPLMGEGALNTGELFF	TGTGCCAGTAATCCCCTTATGGGGGAGGGGGCCTTGAACACCGGGGAGCTGTTTTTT
NA	TRBV7-9	TRBD1	TRBJ1-4	CASSLEWTGLEKLFF	TGTGCCAGCAGCCTCGAATGGACAGGGCTGGAAAAACTGTTTTTT
NA	TRBV19	NA	TRBJ2-7	CASSPTGTNSEQYF	TGTGCCAGTAGTCCGACCGGGACCAACTCCGAGCAGTACTTC
once	TRBV28	NA	TRBJ1-2	CASSFLLGGADGYTF	TGTGCCAGCAGTTTTCTCCTAGGGGGGGCGGATGGCTACACCTTC
NA	TRBV7-3	TRBD2	TRBJ2-3	CASSLRASGWDTQYF	TGTGCCAGCAGCTTAAGGGCTAGCGGTTGGGATACGCAGTATTTT
NA	TRBV27	NA	TRBJ2-7	CASSLSGQWGHEQYF	TGTGCCAGCAGTTTAAGCGGTCAGTGGGGCCACGAGCAGTACTTC
NA	TRBV5-4	TRBD2	TRBJ2-1	CASSPGLAGASYNEQFF	TGTGCCAGCAGCCCGGGACTAGCGGGAGCTTCCTACAATGAGCAGTTCTTC
NA	TRBV12-2	NA	TRBJ2-7	CASRLWETAYEQYF	TGTGCAAGTCGCTTATGGGAGACCGCCTACGAGCAGTACTTC
NA	TRBV18	NA	TRBJ1-1	CASSTPRPGSFEAFF	TGTGCCAGCTCGACACCCAGGCCAGGGTCCTTTGAAGCTTTCTTT
NA	TRBV5-1	TRBD2	TRBJ2-2	CASSSQAGANTGELFF	TGCGCCAGCAGCTCCCAAGCGGGGGCGAACACCGGGGAGCTGTTTTTT
NA	TRBV5-1	TRBD2	TRBJ2-5	CASSRFPGEGWGETQYF	TGCGCCAGCAGCCGATTCCCGGGGGAGGGCTGGGGAGAGACCCAGTACTTC
NA	TRBV18	NA	TRBJ2-1	CASATGESSYNEQFF	TGTGCCAGCGCGACCGGCGAGAGCTCCTACAATGAGCAGTTCTTC
NA	TRBV2	TRBD2	TRBJ2-1	CASSLQLADYNEQFF	TGTGCCAGCAGTCTTCAACTAGCGGATTACAATGAGCAGTTCTTC
NA	TRBV9	NA	TRBJ2-5	CASSVDPGRGETQYF	TGTGCCAGCAGCGTAGATCCGGGCCGGGGAGAGACCCAGTACTTC
few	TRBV14	NA	TRBJ2-1	CASSPSRYEQFF	TGTGCCAGCAGCCCCTCACGGTATGAGCAGTTCTTC
NA	TRBV4-2	NA	TRBJ2-7	CASSQGGGYEQYF	TGTGCCAGCAGCCAAGGAGGAGGGTACGAGCAGTACTTC
NA	TRBV2	TRBD2	TRBJ2-1	CASSEGLAGFDEQFF	TGTGCCAGCAGTGAAGGACTAGCGGGATTCGATGAGCAGTTCTTC
once	TRBV27	NA	TRBJ1-3	CASTEERSGNTIYF	TGTGCCAGCACCGAGGAGAGGTCTGGAAACACCATATATTTT
NA	TRBV20-1	NA	TRBJ2-1	CSAANGEQFF	TGCAGTGCCGCGAACGGGGAGCAGTTCTTC
NA	TRBV27	NA	TRBJ2-7	CASSSGGYEQYF	TGTGCCAGCAGTTCCGGGGGCTACGAGCAGTACTTC
NA	TRBV6-1	NA	TRBJ1-2	CASSEATTGNYGYTF	TGTGCCAGCAGTGAGGCGACCACAGGGAACTATGGCTACACCTTC
NA	TRBV2	NA	TRBJ2-2	CASRDSLGELFF	TGTGCCAGCAGAGACAGCCTCGGGGAGCTGTTTTTT
once	TRBV7-8	NA	TRBJ2-5	CASSPGRETQYF	TGTGCCAGCAGCCCAGGGAGAGAGACCCAGTACTTC
few	TRBV5-1	NA	TRBJ1-1	CASSPGNMNTEAFF	TGCGCCAGCAGCCCCGGGAACATGAACACTGAAGCTTTCTTT
NA	TRBV28	NA	TRBJ1-2	CASSAAGLSGIYGYTF	TGTGCCAGCAGCGCAGCGGGCCTTTCGGGAATCTATGGCTACACCTTC
once	TRBV6-1	TRBD2	TRBJ2-5	CASSETGGYETQYF	TGTGCCAGCAGTGAAACGGGAGGGTACGAGACCCAGTACTTC
NA	TRBV27	TRBD1	TRBJ1-4	CASSVRDRGEKLFF	TGTGCCAGCAGTGTAAGGGACAGGGGGGAAAAACTGTTTTTT
NA	TRBV15	NA	TRBJ1-3	CATSRVGVGNTIYF	TGTGCCACCAGCAGAGTTGGGGTTGGAAACACCATATATTTT
NA	TRBV4-1	NA	TRBJ2-7	CASSQDPPEAQYF	TGCGCCAGCAGCCAAGATCCTCCGGAAGCGCAGTACTTC